The 13 T cell receptor beta chains reported below all come from one sample, sequenced in a study of T cells after yellow fever vaccination. TCRdb passed the 5' RACE reads through MiXCR, listing each CDR3 protein once. The sample lists approximately 150,000 distinct CDR3 sequences, approximately 6.2% occurring once. The sequenced sample was CD4+ T cells sorted from PBMCs, obtained on the day of the first yellow fever vaccination. These receptors all stem from a man younger than 30 who received the YFV17D yellow fever vaccine.

There are many counts of this clonotype. The chain employs TRBV2 and TRBJ2-5, with 8 bases that match TRBD1. CDR1 and CDR2 from the germline V gene are SNHLY and FYNNEI. The CDR3 length is 12 residues. The ends lost 11 bases at V and 4 bases at J; junction bases unmatched: 6. DNA for the CDR3: TGTGCCTACAGGGGGGTCGCAGAGACCCAGTACTTC. The encoded protein is CAYRGVAETQYF.

This clonotype was seen ten or more times. The chain uses TRBV5-1 and TRBJ2-7; TRBD1 or TRBD2 may be the D gene (5 bases each). V lost 4 bases to trimming and J lost 2 bases, with 10 bases between them. The CDR3 is made up of 13 amino acids. CDR1 SGHRS and CDR2 YFSETQ come from the germline V gene. Here the CDR3 reads CASSVQEAYEQYV. The CDR3 nucleotides are TGCGCCAGCAGCGTACAGGAGGCCTACGAGCAGTACGTC.

This clonotype was detected ten times or more. This chain connects TRBV7-9 to TRBJ2-7; the match to TRBD1 covers 7 bases. The CDR3 runs to 16 residues. With 1 base clipped from V and 5 bases from J, the junction kept 11 bases outside the gene matches. Germline CDR1 reads SEHNR; CDR2 reads FQNEAQ (reference sequence). This chain's CDR3 is CASSLGETGYSDEQYF. The CDR3 bases are TGTGCCAGCAGCTTAGGGGAGACAGGGTACTCGGACGAGCAGTACTTC.

This clonotype came up a few times. The V call is TRBV6-1, the J call TRBJ1-2, with no clear D. The CDR3 has 14 amino acids. Germline-derived CDR1 and CDR2 are MNHNS and SASEGT. The V end was cut by 6 bases, the J end by 2 bases, with 13 bases between. This chain's CDR3 is CASSRSGKNYGYTF. The DNA of the CDR3 is TGTGCCAGCAGCCGATCCGGGAAAAACTATGGCTACACCTTC.

This clonotype was counted at least ten times. V is TRBV9 and J is TRBJ2-5, with 10 bases fitting TRBD1. CDR3 length equals 14 residues. The V segment lost 4 bases and the J segment 4 bases; nucleotides outside the gene matches: 4. Per the germline V gene, CDR1 is SGDLS and CDR2 is YYNGEE. The CDR3 sequence is CASSRDRGLETQYF. In DNA, the CDR3 is TGTGCCAGCAGCAGGGACAGGGGATTAGAGACCCAGTACTTC. Full variable domain (missing parts from reference TRBV9 and TRBJ2-5): DSGVTQTPKHLITATGQRVTLRCSPRSGDLSVYWYQQSLDQGLQFLIQYYNGEERAKGNILERFSAQQFPDLHSELNLSSLELGDSALYFCASSRDRGLETQYFGPGTRLLVL.

The genes are TRBV20-1 and TRBJ1-2; 9 bases line up with TRBD1. V was clipped by 3 bases and J by 11 bases; unmatched bases: 16. Germline V lookup: CDR1 DFQATT, CDR2 SNEGSKA (reference sequence). The CDR3 runs 15 residues. The CDR3 DNA reads as TGCAGTGCTAGCAAGGTCTTGGACAGGGGATTGGGTTACACCTTC. It yields the protein CSASKVLDRGLGYTF.

This clonotype was counted ten times or more. The chain links TRBV4-3 to TRBJ1-2, with D possibly TRBD1 on 6 matching bases. Trimming pared 4 bases from V and 8 bases from J, leaving 14 bases between. CDR3 size: 13 residues. The germline CDR1 and CDR2 sequences are LGHNA and YSLEER. DNA for the CDR3: TGCGCCAGCAGCCTCAACGACAGGCTGGGCTACACCTTC. The encoded protein is CASSLNDRLGYTF.

There are a few counts of this clonotype. The J gene is TRBJ2-4, the V gene TRBV3-1; 11 nucleotides align to TRBD2. V trimming: 2 bases; J trimming: 10 bases; junction bases outside the gene matches: 4. CDR1 and CDR2 from the germline V gene are LGHDT and YNNKEL (reference sequence). The length of the CDR3 is 14 residues. The chain's CDR3 is CASSQTTSGAIQYF. The CDR3 DNA reads TGTGCCAGCAGCCAAACGACTAGCGGGGCGATTCAGTACTTC.

A few counts support this clonotype. This chain uses TRBV19 with TRBJ2-5; TRBD1 is a possible D gene (6 bases). The CDR3 runs 13 residues. With 9 bases removed from V and 5 bases from J, the gap between germline ends came to 16 bases. Germline CDR1 reads LNHDA; CDR2 reads SQIVND (reference sequence). CDR3 protein: CASQDSYRETQYF. CDR3 bases: TGTGCCAGCCAGGACAGCTACCGGGAGACCCAGTACTTC.

This chain links TRBV7-9 with TRBJ1-4; weak D call: TRBD1 (6 bases). CDR1 and CDR2 (germline): SEHNR, FQNEAQ (reference sequence). V was trimmed by 3 bases and J by 3 bases, leaving 8 bases between them. The CDR3 is 14 residues long. Here the CDR3 reads CASSFRQANEKLFF. Written as DNA, the CDR3 is TGTGCCAGCAGCTTTAGACAGGCTAATGAAAAACTGTTTTTT.

The J gene is TRBJ1-4, the V gene TRBV6-5; weak D call: TRBD1 (6 bases). Germline assignment: CDR1 MNHEY and CDR2 SVGAGI. CDR3 length: 14 amino acids. Trimming took 5 bases from V and 0 from J, leaving 7 bases between them. The CDR3 DNA reads as TGTGCCAGCAGTAACAGGGCAACTAATGAAAAACTGTTTTTT. Translating gives CASSNRATNEKLFF.

This clonotype was observed at least ten times. The gene calls are TRBV5-1 and TRBJ2-1; D is uncertain. V lost 1 base and J 0 bases, leaving 11 bases between the germline ends. Germline CDR1 reads SGHRS; CDR2 reads YFSETQ. The CDR3 length is 16 residues. The chain's CDR3 is CASSLSGKTSYNEQFF. DNA for the CDR3: TGCGCCAGCAGCTTGTCGGGTAAAACCTCCTACAATGAGCAGTTCTTC.

The rearrangement joins TRBV18 to TRBJ2-1, with 9 bases identical to TRBD2. The CDR3 totals 14 residues. Trimming took 3 bases from V and 6 from J; bases not matched to a gene: 3. Germline values: CDR1 KGHSH, CDR2 LQKENI. The CDR3 DNA follows: TGTGCCAGCTCACCCCTAGCGGGACCCAATGAGCAGTTCTTC. Its protein is CASSPLAGPNEQFF.